Listed here is a single T cell receptor beta chain. Its antigen is not yet known. One base away there is no much larger clone; base qualities are not given. For this chain, trimming is 0 bases at the V end and 0 bases at the J end, and the number of junction bases without a gene match is 4. The germline V gene sets CDR1 to SGHTA and CDR2 to FQGNSA. The CDR3 starts with the cysteine, ends with the phenylalanine, and has 16 residues. Left in the record is the CDR3 DNA by itself, 48 bases read in frame from the first base. This sample was included in a study of CD8 T cells in ankylosing spondylitis (dated by TCRdb to 2016 to 2017). A note on the overall study: The study profiled T cell receptor beta repertoires in healthy donors and ankylosing spondylitis patients to find disease-linked TCR variants. In total, the full study cohort was made up of over a hundred healthy donors and 20 to 25 ankylosing spondylitis patients. Peripheral blood samples were taken, and synovial fluid was additionally collected from ankylosing spondylitis patients.

Data came from an Illumina HiSeq 2500. Quantitative 5'-RACE with molecular barcodes was used to prepare TCR beta libraries. In the original analysis: A new computational method, built on a probabilistic model of VDJ rearrangement, was used to identify disease-linked TCR variants. Clones were called with MiXCR by TCRdb after fastp trimmed the public reads at Q25, and only in-frame beta chains were retained. Rows are unified per CDR3 protein, each entry keeping the most common DNA and genes. V and J calls and clone size were set by TCRdb, not the authors. The table for this sample lists approximately 540,000 distinct CDR3 sequences; about 13% of them were counted only once. Nearly 7% of the sample comes from the top ten. General findings and caveats noted by the study authors: According to the report, matched synovial fluid samples from ankylosing spondylitis patients were significantly enriched for the disease-linked clones. The disease-linked clones showed a CD8+ phenotype and occurred at relatively low frequencies in peripheral blood. A TCR beta motif made up of seven or eight highly homologous amino acid variants appeared to be characteristic of blood from ankylosing spondylitis patients. Some TCR beta motif variants had previously been reported in synovial fluid and blood of reactive arthritis patients, which suggested common disease-initiation mechanisms.

This clonotype was obtained from a male donor with ankylosing spondylitis. The V gene is TRBV7-2 and the J gene is TRBJ1-1; 7 bases in the middle match TRBD1. Sequenced sample: blood, either unsorted or a sorted T cell fraction (not recorded which). The DNA reads TGTGCCAGCAGCTTAGCCCAGGGGGGACTGAACACTGAAGCTTTCTTT. It specifies CASSLAQGGLNTEAFF.